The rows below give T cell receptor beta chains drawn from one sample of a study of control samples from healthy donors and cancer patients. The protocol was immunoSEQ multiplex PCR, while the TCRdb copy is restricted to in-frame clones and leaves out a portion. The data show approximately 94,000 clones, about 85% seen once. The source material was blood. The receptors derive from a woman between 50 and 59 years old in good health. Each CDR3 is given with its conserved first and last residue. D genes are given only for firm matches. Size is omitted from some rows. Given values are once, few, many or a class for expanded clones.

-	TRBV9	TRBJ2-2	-	TGTGCCAGCAGCGTAGCCGGCAGGGAAGGCACCGGGGAGCTGTTTTTT	CASSVAGREGTGELFF
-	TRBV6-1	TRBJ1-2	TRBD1	TGTGCCAGCAGTGACAGGGGGTGGTATGGCTACACCTTC	CASSDRGWYGYTF
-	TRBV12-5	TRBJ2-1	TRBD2	TGTGCTAGTGGACTAGCGGGGGGGGTCTCCTACAATGAGCAGTTCTTC	CASGLAGGVSYNEQFF
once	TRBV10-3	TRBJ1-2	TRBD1	TGTGCCATCAGTATTAGCTCCGGGACAGGAACCTATGGCTACACCTTC	CAISISSGTGTYGYTF
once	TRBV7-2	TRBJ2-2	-	TGTGCCAGCAGCTTACTAGGGTCAACCGGGGAGCTGTTTTTT	CASSLLGSTGELFF
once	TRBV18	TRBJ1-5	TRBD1	TGTGCCAGCTCATTAAAGGGACAGGGCACAGGCAATCAGCCCCAGCATTTT	CASSLKGQGTGNQPQHF
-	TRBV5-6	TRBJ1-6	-	TGTGCCAGCAGCCTTAATAGAGGACAGTCTTCACCCCTCCACTTT	CASSLNRGQSSPLHF
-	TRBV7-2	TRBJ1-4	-	TGTGCCAGCAGCCCCCGGGCCCGGGGCCCTAATGAAAAACTGTTTTTT	CASSPRARGPNEKLFF
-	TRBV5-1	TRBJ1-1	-	TGCGCCAGCAGCCCACCACCATCTGCCAAGACTGAAGCTTTCTTT	CASSPPPSAKTEAFF
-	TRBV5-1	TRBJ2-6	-	TGCGCCAGCAGCGCAAGCCTGGGGGTAGGGGCCAACGTCCTGACTTTC	CASSASLGVGANVLTF
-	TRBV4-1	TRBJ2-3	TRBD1	TGCGCCAGCAGCAGACAGGGGTTAGGCGCAGATACGCAGTATTTT	CASSRQGLGADTQYF
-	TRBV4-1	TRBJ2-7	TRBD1	TGCGCCAGCAGCCGGACGACACCGGGACAGGGGGCCCACGAGCAGTACTTC	CASSRTTPGQGAHEQYF
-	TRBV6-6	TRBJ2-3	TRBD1	TGTGCCACCCTTAGACAGGGGGCGACAGATACGCAGTATTTT	CATLRQGATDTQYF
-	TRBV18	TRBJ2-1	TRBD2	TGTGCCAGCTCACCCAGGACTAGTGACTACAATGAGCAGTTCTTC	CASSPRTSDYNEQFF
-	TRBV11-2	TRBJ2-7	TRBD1	TGTGCCAGCAGCTTAGAATGGGGACAGACCAACGAGCAGTACTTC	CASSLEWGQTNEQYF
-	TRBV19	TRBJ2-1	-	TGTGCCAGTAGTATGAACCTAGGAAATGAGCAGTTCTTC	CASSMNLGNEQFF
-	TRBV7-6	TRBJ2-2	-	TGTGCCAGCAGCTTCGCCACCGGGGAGCTGTTTTTT	CASSFATGELFF
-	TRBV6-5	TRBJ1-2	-	TGTGCCAGCAGTTACGCCCTGGGGGAGGAAAACTATGGCTACACCTTC	CASSYALGEENYGYTF
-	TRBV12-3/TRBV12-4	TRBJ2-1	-	TGTGCCAGCAGTTTAGGGTCGGAGCAGTTCTTC	CASSLGSEQFF
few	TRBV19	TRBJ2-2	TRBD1	TGTGCCAGTAGTCCTGGACAGGGGGCGAACACCGGGGAGCTGTTTTTT	CASSPGQGANTGELFF
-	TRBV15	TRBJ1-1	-	TGTGCCACCAGCAGAGACGGGGCGGAGAACACTGAAGCTTTCTTT	CATSRDGAENTEAFF
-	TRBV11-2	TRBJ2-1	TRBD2	TGTGCCAGCAGCTTAGCGGGACTAGCGGGAGGGGTTCACCAGTTCTTC	CASSLAGLAGGVHQFF
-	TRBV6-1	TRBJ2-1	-	TGTGCCAGCAGTGAACGGACCGAGCAGTTCTTC	CASSERTEQFF
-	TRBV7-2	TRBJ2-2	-	TGTGCCAGCAGCTTAGGGGGGCCGACCGGGGAGCTGTTTTTT	CASSLGGPTGELFF
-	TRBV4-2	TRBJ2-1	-	TGTGCCACAAGAGGAACAGGGAGGCCGGAAGAAAGGTACAATGAGCAGTTCTTC	CATRGTGRPEERYNEQFF
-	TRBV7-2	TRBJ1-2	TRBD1	TGTGCCAGCAGCTTAGGATTACCGGGACAGGGAGGCGGCTACACCTTC	CASSLGLPGQGGGYTF
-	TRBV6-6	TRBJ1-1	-	TGTGCCAGCAGTTACGAGACAGCAAACACTGAAGCTTTCTTT	CASSYETANTEAFF
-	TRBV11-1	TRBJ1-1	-	TGTGCCAGCAGCTTAGGCTCGGGGCCCACCACTGAAGCTTTCTTT	CASSLGSGPTTEAFF
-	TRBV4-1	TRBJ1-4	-	TGCGCCAGCAGCCGTAACGGCCCAACTAATGAAAAACTGTTTTTT	CASSRNGPTNEKLFF
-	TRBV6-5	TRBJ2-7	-	TGTGCCAGTACAGGTAGCTACGAGCAGTACTTC	CASTGSYEQYF
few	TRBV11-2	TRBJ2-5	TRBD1	TGTGCCAGCAGCCTCGGGACAGGGGAAGAGACCCAGTACTTC	CASSLGTGEETQYF
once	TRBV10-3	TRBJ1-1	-	TGTGCCATCAGATTCGGGGGATCGGACACTGAAGCTTTCTTT	CAIRFGGSDTEAFF
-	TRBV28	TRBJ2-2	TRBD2	TGTGCCAGCAGTCCGTCCCTTAGCGGGAGACACACCGGGGAGCTGTTTTTT	CASSPSLSGRHTGELFF
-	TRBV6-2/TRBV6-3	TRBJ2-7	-	TGTGCCAGCAGTGCCCTAGCAGCCTTCCCACTCTACGAGCAGTACTTC	CASSALAAFPLYEQYF
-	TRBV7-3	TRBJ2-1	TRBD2	TGTGCCAGCAGCTCATTAGCGGGAGACAATGAGCAGTTCTTC	CASSSLAGDNEQFF
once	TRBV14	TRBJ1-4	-	TGTGCCAGCAGCCAAGGTAATACGGCGGCACCCTTTTTT	CASSQGNTAAPFF
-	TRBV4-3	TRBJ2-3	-	TGCGCCAGCAGCCAATATGGGGCAGATACGCAGTATTTT	CASSQYGADTQYF
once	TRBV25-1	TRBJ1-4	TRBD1	TGTGCCAGCAGTGAAGGTGGCGACAGGGCGCTGTTTTTT	CASSEGGDRALFF
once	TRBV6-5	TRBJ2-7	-	TGTGCCAGCAGTATGGACAGACGGGCCTACGAGCAGTACTTC	CASSMDRRAYEQYF
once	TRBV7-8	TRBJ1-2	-	TGTGCCAGCAGCTTATTCCGGGGGGCGCTTCGGTATGGCTACACCTTC	CASSLFRGALRYGYTF
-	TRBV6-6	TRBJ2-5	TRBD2	TGTGCCAGCAGTTCGGGGGGGAGGCAAGAGACCCAGTACTTC	CASSSGGRQETQYF
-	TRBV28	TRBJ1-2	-	TGTGCCACCATTGGGGGGGGGAGGGAGGCCTATGGCTACACCTTC	CATIGGGREAYGYTF
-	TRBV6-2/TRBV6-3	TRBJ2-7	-	TGTGCCAGCAGTTACTCTGGGAACTACGAGCAGTACTTC	CASSYSGNYEQYF